This TCR beta chain derives from a study of post-analysis software for immune sequencing data. J gave up 0 bases and V 7 bases, and 4 bases lay outside the gene matches. The CDR3 is 14 amino acids. Germline V CDR1 and CDR2: SGHTA, FQGNSA. This clonotype was picked up a small number of times. Antigen: not known. Study-level points and caveats: Controls had significantly higher normalized Chao1 diversity than multiple sclerosis patients. Several TRBV segments were more frequent in patients than controls; TRBV5-6, TRBV5-1 and TRBV20-1 belonged to this group. Strong co-clustering by F measure was seen for same-batch samples.

Unique molecular identifiers were carried by the TCR beta cDNA libraries. When 1 to 10 million T cells were used, they gave about 540,000 cDNA molecules. From the PCR reads, TCRdb called clonotypes with MiXCR, one entry per CDR3 protein. The sample contains some 370,000 distinct CDR3 sequences, roughly 35% of which appear only once. V is TRBV7-2 and J is TRBJ2-7, with 9 bases that match TRBD2. The specimen sequenced was blood. This clonotype was obtained from a girl aged 5 to 17 with multiple sclerosis. CDR3 nucleotide sequence: TGTGCCAGCAAGGCTAGCGGGGCCTCCTACGAGCAGTACTTC. As protein: CASKASGASYEQYF.